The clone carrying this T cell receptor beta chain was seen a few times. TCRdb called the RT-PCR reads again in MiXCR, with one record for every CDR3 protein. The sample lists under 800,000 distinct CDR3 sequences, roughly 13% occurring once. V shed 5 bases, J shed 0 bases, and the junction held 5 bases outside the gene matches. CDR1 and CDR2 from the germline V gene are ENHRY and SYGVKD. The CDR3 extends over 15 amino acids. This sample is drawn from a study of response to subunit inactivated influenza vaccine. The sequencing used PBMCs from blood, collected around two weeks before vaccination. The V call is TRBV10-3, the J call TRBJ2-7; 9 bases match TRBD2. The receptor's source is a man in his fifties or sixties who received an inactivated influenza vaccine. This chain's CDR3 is CAISQPSGASYEQYF. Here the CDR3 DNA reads TGTGCCATCAGTCAACCTAGCGGGGCCTCCTACGAGCAGTACTTC.